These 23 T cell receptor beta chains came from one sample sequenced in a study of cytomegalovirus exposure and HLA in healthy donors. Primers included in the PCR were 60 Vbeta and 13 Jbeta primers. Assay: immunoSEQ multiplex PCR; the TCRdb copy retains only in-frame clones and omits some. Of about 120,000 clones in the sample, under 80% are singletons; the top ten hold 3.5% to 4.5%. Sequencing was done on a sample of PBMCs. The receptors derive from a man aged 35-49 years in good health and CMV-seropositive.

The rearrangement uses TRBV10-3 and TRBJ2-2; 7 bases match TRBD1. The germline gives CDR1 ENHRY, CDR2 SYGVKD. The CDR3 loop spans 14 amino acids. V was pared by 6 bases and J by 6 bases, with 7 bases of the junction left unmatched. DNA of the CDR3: TGTGCCATCAGACCAGGGGGAGAGGCCGGGGAGCTGTTTTTT. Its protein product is CAIRPGGEAGELFF.

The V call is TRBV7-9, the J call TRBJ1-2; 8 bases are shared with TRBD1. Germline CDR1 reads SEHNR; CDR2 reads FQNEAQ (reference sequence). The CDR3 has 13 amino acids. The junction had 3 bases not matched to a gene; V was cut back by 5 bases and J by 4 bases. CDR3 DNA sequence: TGTGCCAGCAGCCAGGGGGCTCGCTATGGCTACACCTTC. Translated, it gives CASSQGARYGYTF.

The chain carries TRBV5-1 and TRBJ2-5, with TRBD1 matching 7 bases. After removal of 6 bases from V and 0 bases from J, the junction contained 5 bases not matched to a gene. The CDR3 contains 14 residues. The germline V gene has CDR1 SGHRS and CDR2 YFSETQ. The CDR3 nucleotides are TGCGCCAGCACCCTCACAGGGGACCAAGAGACCCAGTACTTC. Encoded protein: CASTLTGDQETQYF. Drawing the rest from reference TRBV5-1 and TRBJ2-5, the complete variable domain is KAGVTQTPRYLIKTRGQQVTLSCSPISGHRSVSWYQQTPGQGLQFLFEYFSETQRNKGNFPGRFSGRQFSNSRSEMNVSTLELGDSALYLCASTLTGDQETQYFGPGTRLLVL.

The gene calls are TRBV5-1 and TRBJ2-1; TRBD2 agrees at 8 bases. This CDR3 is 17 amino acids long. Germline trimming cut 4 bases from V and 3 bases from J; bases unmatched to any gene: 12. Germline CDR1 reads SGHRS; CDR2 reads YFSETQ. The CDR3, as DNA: TGCGCCAGCAGCCCTTTTACGGAACTAGCGGTCTACAATGAGCAGTTCTTC. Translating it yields CASSPFTELAVYNEQFF.

This CDR3 reads CASSLVPGLELEQYF. CDR3 sequence (DNA): TGTGCCAGCAGTTTAGTCCCGGGACTGGAACTCGAGCAGTACTTC. The J gene is TRBJ2-7, the V gene TRBV6-6; TRBD2 is a possible D gene (6 bases). The CDR3 has 15 residues. Germline-derived CDR1 and CDR2 are MNHNY and SVGAGI (reference sequence). V was clipped by 4 bases and J by 6 bases, with 19 bases between them.

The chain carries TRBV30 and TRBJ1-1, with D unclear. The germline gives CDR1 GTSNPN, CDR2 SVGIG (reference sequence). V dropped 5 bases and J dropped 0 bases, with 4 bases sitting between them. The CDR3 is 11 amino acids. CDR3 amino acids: CAWELNTEAFF. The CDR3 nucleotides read TGTGCCTGGGAGCTGAACACTGAAGCTTTCTTT.

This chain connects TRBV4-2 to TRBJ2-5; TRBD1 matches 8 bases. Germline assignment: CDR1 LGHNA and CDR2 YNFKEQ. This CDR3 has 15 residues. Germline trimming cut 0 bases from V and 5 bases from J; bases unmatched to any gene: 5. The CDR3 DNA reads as TGTGCCAGCAGCCAAGAACAGGGGGTGGATGAGACCCAGTACTTC. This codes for CASSQEQGVDETQYF.

In DNA, the CDR3 is TGTGCCAGCAGTGAAGCGTTCACAGAAAAGACCCAGTACTTC. This codes for CASSEAFTEKTQYF. The genes are TRBV6-1 and TRBJ2-5; unclear D gene. The germline gives CDR1 MNHNS, CDR2 SASEGT. CDR3 size: 14 residues. V was pared by 0 bases and J by 6 bases, with 11 bases between.

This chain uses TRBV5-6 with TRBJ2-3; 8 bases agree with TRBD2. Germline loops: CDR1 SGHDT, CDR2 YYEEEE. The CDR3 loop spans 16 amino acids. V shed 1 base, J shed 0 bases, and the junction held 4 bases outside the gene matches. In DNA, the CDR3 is TGTGCCAGCAGCTTGCGGCTAGCGGGTAGCACAGATACGCAGTATTTT. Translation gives CASSLRLAGSTDTQYF.

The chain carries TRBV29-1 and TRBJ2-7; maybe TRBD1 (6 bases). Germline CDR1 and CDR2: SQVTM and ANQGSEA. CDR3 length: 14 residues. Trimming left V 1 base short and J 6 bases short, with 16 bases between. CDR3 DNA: TGCAGCGTTGAAGGGGGACACTCTTTCTCCGAGCAGTACTTC. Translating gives CSVEGGHSFSEQYF.

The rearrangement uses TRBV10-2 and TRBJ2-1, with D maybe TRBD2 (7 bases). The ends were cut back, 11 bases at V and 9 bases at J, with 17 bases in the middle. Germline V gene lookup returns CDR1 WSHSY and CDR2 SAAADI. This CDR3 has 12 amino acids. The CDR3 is CAGGGRGSEQFF. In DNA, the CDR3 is TGCGCCGGAGGGGGGAGGGGCAGTGAGCAGTTCTTC.

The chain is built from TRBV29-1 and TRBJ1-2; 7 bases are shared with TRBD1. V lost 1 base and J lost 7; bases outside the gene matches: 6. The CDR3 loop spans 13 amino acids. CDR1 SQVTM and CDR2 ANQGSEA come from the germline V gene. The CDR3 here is CSVEVQGSGGYTF. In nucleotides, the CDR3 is TGCAGCGTTGAAGTACAGGGGAGCGGTGGCTACACCTTC.

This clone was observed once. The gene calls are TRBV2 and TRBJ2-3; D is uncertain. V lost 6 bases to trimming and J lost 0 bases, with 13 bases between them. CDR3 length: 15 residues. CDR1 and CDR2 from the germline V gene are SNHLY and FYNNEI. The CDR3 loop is CASRHALTSTDTQYF. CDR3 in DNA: TGTGCCAGCAGGCACGCCTTAACAAGCACAGATACGCAGTATTTT.

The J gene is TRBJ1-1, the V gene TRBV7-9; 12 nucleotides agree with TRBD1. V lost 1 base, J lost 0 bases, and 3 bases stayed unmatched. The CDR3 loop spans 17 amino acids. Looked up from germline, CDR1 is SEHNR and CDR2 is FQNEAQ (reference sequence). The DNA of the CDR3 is TGTGCCAGCAGCTTAGGGGGACAGGGGGCCCTGAACACTGAAGCTTTCTTT. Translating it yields CASSLGGQGALNTEAFF.

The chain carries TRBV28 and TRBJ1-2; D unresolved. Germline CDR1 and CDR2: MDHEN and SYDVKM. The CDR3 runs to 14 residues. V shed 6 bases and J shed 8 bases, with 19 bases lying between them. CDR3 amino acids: CASSHISPLAGYTF. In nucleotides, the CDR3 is TGTGCCAGCAGCCATATTTCACCCTTAGCCGGCTACACCTTC.

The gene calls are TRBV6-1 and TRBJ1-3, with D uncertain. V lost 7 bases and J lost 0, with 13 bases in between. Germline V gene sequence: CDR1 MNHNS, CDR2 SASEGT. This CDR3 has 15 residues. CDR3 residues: CASNSGPRSGNTIYF. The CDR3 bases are TGTGCCAGCAATTCCGGTCCCCGCTCTGGAAACACCATATATTTT.

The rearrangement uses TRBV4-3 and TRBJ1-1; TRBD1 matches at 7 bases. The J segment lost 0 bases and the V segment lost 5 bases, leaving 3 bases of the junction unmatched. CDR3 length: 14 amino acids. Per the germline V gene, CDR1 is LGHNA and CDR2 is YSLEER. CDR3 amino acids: CASSRGQLNTEAFF. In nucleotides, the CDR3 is TGCGCCAGCAGCAGGGGACAGTTGAACACTGAAGCTTTCTTT.

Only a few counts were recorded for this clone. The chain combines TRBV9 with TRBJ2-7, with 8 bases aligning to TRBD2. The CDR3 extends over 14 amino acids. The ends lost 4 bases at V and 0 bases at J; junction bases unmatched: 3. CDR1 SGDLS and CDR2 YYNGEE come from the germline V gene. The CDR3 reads CASSPGGDSYEQYF. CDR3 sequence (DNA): TGTGCCAGCAGCCCGGGAGGGGACTCCTACGAGCAGTACTTC.

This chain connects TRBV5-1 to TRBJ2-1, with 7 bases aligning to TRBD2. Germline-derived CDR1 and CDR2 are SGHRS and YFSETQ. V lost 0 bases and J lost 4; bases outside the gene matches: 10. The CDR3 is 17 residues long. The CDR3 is CASSLAKIGGSYNEQFF. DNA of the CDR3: TGCGCCAGCAGCTTGGCCAAAATCGGCGGGAGTTACAATGAGCAGTTCTTC.

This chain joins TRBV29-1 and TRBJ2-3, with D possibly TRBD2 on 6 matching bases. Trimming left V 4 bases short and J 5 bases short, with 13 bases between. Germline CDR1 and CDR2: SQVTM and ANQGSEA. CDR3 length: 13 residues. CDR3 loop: CSVVSGSRDTQYF. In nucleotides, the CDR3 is TGCAGCGTTGTCTCCGGGAGTAGAGATACGCAGTATTTT.

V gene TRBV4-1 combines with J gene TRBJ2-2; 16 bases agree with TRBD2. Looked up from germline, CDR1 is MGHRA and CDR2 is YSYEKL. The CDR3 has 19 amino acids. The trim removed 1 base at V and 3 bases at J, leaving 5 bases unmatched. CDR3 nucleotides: TGCGCCAGCAGCCAAGGGAGGGGACTAGCGGGGGGGGACACCGGGGAGCTGTTTTTT. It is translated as CASSQGRGLAGGDTGELFF.

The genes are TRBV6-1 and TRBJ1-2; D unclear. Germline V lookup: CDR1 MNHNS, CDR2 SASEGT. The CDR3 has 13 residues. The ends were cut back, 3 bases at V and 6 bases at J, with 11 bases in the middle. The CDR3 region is CASSDRGSNGYTF. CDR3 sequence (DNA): TGTGCCAGCAGTGACCGTGGTTCTAATGGCTACACCTTC.

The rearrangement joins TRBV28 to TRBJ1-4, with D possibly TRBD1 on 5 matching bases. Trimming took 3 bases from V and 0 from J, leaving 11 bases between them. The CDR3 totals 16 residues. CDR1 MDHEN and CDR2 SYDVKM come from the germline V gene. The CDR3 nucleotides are TGTGCCAGCAGTTTTCCTGCGGGGGCAACTAATGAAAAACTGTTTTTT. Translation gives CASSFPAGATNEKLFF.